The clone carrying this TCR beta chain was counted between two and nine times. Its cognate antigen is unknown. This sample was included in a study of beta chain features in type 1 diabetes. On the study more broadly: In age, gender and cell yields, patients were similar to healthy donors. Study conclusions and caveats: Shorter TCRB CDR3s, moderately but significantly so, marked every one of the four CD4+ subsets in Type 1 diabetes patients.

Averaging about 120 mL, one heparinised blood draw was given by each donor. Central memory, naive, regulatory and stem cell-like memory CD4+ cells were sorted by CD45RO/CCR7/CD25/CD127/CD95/CD27. Every isolated RNA sample was fully reverse transcribed, so sequencing captured expressed TCRB transcripts. TCRdb's copy holds only in-frame clones and misses some; the assay was immunoSEQ multiplex PCR. The top ten clones hold approximately 0.6% of a sample with some 350,000 clones, 8.5% to 10% of them seen once. There are 15 residues in the CDR3. V lost 1 base to trimming and J lost 2 bases, with 9 bases between them. Germline loops: CDR1 SGHTA, CDR2 FQGNSA.

This clonotype was sampled from a man aged 30 to 39 with type 1 diabetes. Sequenced input: central memory CD4+ T cells from blood. The genes are TRBV7-2 and TRBJ1-3; no reliable D call. CDR3 nucleotide sequence: TGTGCCAGCAGCTTAGAACGGAGGACTGGAAACACCATATATTTT. The encoded protein is CASSLERRTGNTIYF.